These 14 T cell receptor beta chains were all obtained from the same sample, sequenced in a study of HIV-infected patients and healthy controls. MiXCR, applied by TCRdb to the 5' RACE reads, yields one record per CDR3 protein. This sample has some 20,000 distinct CDR3 sequences, with about 19% found just once. The sequencing input was CD8+ T cells from blood. These receptors originate from a human donor in good health.

This clonotype has just a few counts. The chain combines TRBV2 with TRBJ1-3; no definite D call. The CDR3 loop spans 12 amino acids. CDR1 is SNHLY and CDR2 is FYNNEI in the germline V gene. V shed 9 bases and J shed 2 bases, with 8 bases lying between them. CDR3 loop: CARELTGNTIYF. DNA of the CDR3: TGTGCCAGAGAGTTAACTGGAAACACCATATATTTT. Using reference TRBV2 and TRBJ1-3 for the parts outside the CDR3, the full variable domain is EPEVTQTPSHQVTQMGQEVILRCVPISNHLYFYWYRQILGQKVEFLVSFYNNEISEKSEIFDDQFSVERPDGSNFTLKIRSTKLEDSAMYFCARELTGNTIYFGEGSWLTVV.

This clonotype appeared many times. The chain employs TRBV29-1 and TRBJ2-3; D might be TRBD1 or TRBD2, each matching 5 bases. Trimming shortened V by 1 base and J by 6 bases, and 23 bases separated the two germline ends. From germline, CDR1 is SQVTM and CDR2 ANQGSEA. This CDR3 spans 17 amino acids. The CDR3 loop is CSVEGDADNARSDTQYF. CDR3 coding DNA: TGCAGCGTTGAAGGGGACGCGGACAATGCGAGGTCGGATACGCAGTATTTT.

This clonotype was seen a few times. The J gene is TRBJ1-5, the V gene TRBV9; D may be TRBD1 (5 bases). V was trimmed by 3 bases and J by 0 bases, leaving 10 bases between them. Germline values: CDR1 SGDLS, CDR2 YYNGEE. This CDR3 contains 15 residues. This CDR3 is CASSEMGVSNQPQHF. The DNA of the CDR3 is TGTGCCAGCAGCGAGATGGGGGTTAGCAATCAGCCCCAGCATTTT.

This clonotype was seen once. The chain carries TRBV6-5 and TRBJ2-3, with 11 bases lining up with TRBD2. The germline gives CDR1 MNHEY, CDR2 SVGAGI. This CDR3 is built from 16 residues. V lost 5 bases, J lost 4 bases, and 8 bases stayed unmatched. CDR3 bases: TGTGCCAGCAGTCTACTAGCGGGAGAGTTCGCAGATACGCAGTATTTT. Translated, it gives CASSLLAGEFADTQYF.

The rearrangement uses TRBV7-9 and TRBJ1-2; D is unclear. Deletions cut 4 bases from V and 0 bases from J, with 12 bases between. The CDR3 totals 15 residues. Per germline, CDR1 SEHNR and CDR2 FQNEAQ (reference sequence). In DNA, the CDR3 is TGTGCCAGCAGCTCGTCAACCCTAGCTAACTATGGCTACACCTTC. Protein product: CASSSSTLANYGYTF.

This clonotype was observed many times. The chain has TRBV29-1 and TRBJ2-5, with D possibly matching TRBD2 (6 bases). Trimming removed 4 bases at V and 7 bases at J, with 34 bases between. Per germline, CDR1 SQVTM and CDR2 ANQGSEA. There are 19 residues in the CDR3. For the CDR3, the DNA is TGCAGCGTTGCCCCAGTCGGGAGTCAGGCCACCTTGAAAGATGGGACCCAGTACTTC. Its translation is CSVAPVGSQATLKDGTQYF.

The CDR3 bases are TGTGCCAGCAGTTCCCGAAGGGGGAGAACCGGGGAGCTGTTTTTT. The encoded protein is CASSSRRGRTGELFF. The chain couples TRBV6-2 or TRBV6-3 to TRBJ2-2, with a possible D match to TRBD1 (6 bases). The V gene lost 4 bases and the J gene lost 5 bases, with 14 bases spanning the gap. The CDR3 runs 15 residues. Germline values: CDR1 MNHEY, CDR2 SVGEGT.

This clonotype was counted only a few times. This chain connects TRBV27 to TRBJ2-7; TRBD2 might be the D (5 bases). This CDR3 spans 13 amino acids. Germline V gene sequence: CDR1 MNHEY, CDR2 SMNVEV (reference sequence). V was shortened by 3 bases and J by 3 bases, with 9 bases between the two germline ends. CDR3 in DNA: TGTGCCAGCAGTTTCGGACTGGGCTACGAGCAGTACTTC. As protein: CASSFGLGYEQYF.

This clonotype was picked up a small number of times. This chain uses TRBV6-5 with TRBJ2-1; 12 bases are shared with TRBD2. J lost 10 bases, V lost 5 bases, and 3 bases had no gene match. Germline V CDR1 and CDR2: MNHEY, SVGAGI. The CDR3 consists of 13 residues. This CDR3 is CASSLAGGTEQFF. The CDR3 nucleotides read TGTGCCAGCAGTCTAGCGGGGGGGACAGAGCAGTTCTTC.

This clonotype has only a few counts. V gene TRBV11-2 combines with J gene TRBJ2-7, with 10 bases identical to TRBD2. J gave up 2 bases and V 3 bases, and 7 bases lay outside the gene matches. Germline V CDR1 and CDR2: SGHAT, FQNNGV. The CDR3 covers 16 residues. The CDR3 protein is CASSFDRTSGPYEQYF. For the CDR3, the DNA is TGTGCCAGCAGCTTCGACCGGACTAGCGGCCCCTACGAGCAGTACTTC.

This clonotype was counted ten times or more. V and J are TRBV27 and TRBJ1-1; D gene unclear. In germline, CDR1 is MNHEY, CDR2 SMNVEV (reference sequence). There are 14 residues in the CDR3. Trimming shortened V by 0 bases and J by 5 bases, and 10 bases separated the two germline ends. The CDR3 here is CASSLSFWETEAFF. The DNA of the CDR3 is TGTGCCAGCAGTTTATCTTTCTGGGAAACTGAAGCTTTCTTT.

This clonotype has at least ten counts. V and J are TRBV5-5 and TRBJ2-1, with 11 bases fitting TRBD1. After removal of 4 bases from V and 8 bases from J, the junction contained 8 bases not matched to a gene. The CDR3 has 15 amino acids. CDR1 and CDR2 from the germline V gene are SGHKS and YYEKEE (reference sequence). Here the CDR3 DNA reads TGTGCCAGCAGCCCCAAGGACAGGGGGCGGGATGAGCAGTTCTTC. Translated: CASSPKDRGRDEQFF.

V and J are TRBV15 and TRBJ2-7; the match to TRBD1 covers 10 bases. CDR1 is LNHNV and CDR2 is YYDKDF in the germline V gene (reference sequence). The CDR3 covers 16 residues. V shed 3 bases, J shed 2 bases, and the junction held 7 bases outside the gene matches. The CDR3 protein is CATSSGGTGAPYEQYF. The CDR3 DNA reads TGTGCCACCAGCAGCGGAGGGACAGGGGCACCCTACGAGCAGTACTTC.

This clonotype is deemed medium-sized. This rearrangement joins TRBV30 to TRBJ2-1; the D call may be TRBD1 or TRBD2 (5 bases each). The V end was cut by 3 bases, the J end by 6 bases, with 18 bases between. The CDR3 is made up of 15 amino acids. Germline V gene data show CDR1 as GTSNPN and CDR2 as SVGIG (reference sequence). As DNA, the CDR3 is TGTGCCTGGAGGGCCCTGGCGGGTGGGGGCAATGAGCAGTTCTTC. It encodes CAWRALAGGGNEQFF.